Described below is a single T cell receptor beta chain sequence and its context. This record belongs to a study of ipilimumab plus nivolumab after autologous stem cell transplantation. Germline V gene lookup returns CDR1 SEHNR and CDR2 FQNEAQ (reference sequence). This CDR3 has 16 residues. V lost 5 bases and J 3 bases, leaving 16 bases between the germline ends. Ipilimumab, 1 mg/kg, started 14 to 28 days after autologous transplant. Here immunoSEQ multiplex PCR was the method, and the copy in TCRdb shows in-frame clones only, minus some. The data contain some 43,000 clones, nearly 90% of them singletons.

This receptor was taken from a male donor with multiple myeloma. The genes are TRBV7-9 and TRBJ2-2; perhaps D is TRBD1 or TRBD2 (6 bases each). The sample in question was PBMCs, obtained in a trial of ipilimumab plus nivolumab as post-transplant consolidation. This CDR3 is CASSPPGAADTGELFF. The CDR3 DNA reads as TGTGCCAGCAGCCCCCCGGGGGCCGCCGACACCGGGGAGCTGTTTTTT. Full variable domain (missing parts from reference TRBV7-9 and TRBJ2-2): DTGVSQNPRHKITKRGQNVTFRCDPISEHNRLYWYRQTLGQGPEFLTYFQNEAQLEKSRLLSDRFSAERPKGSFSTLEIQRTEQGDSAMYLCASSPPGAADTGELFFGEGSRLTVL.